This is a list of T cell receptor beta chains from one sample in a study of cytomegalovirus exposure and HLA in healthy donors. Sequencing used immunoSEQ multiplex PCR; TCRdb keeps in-frame clones, though not all of them. The table lists 100,000 or so clones, 70% to 80% of them singletons, with around 2.1% in the top ten. Sequenced material: PBMCs. The receptors shown here come from a man aged 25-45 years in good health and CMV-seronegative. CDR3s include the opening cysteine and the closing phenylalanine or tryptophan.

J gene: TRBJ1-1; V gene: TRBV11-2; CDR3 protein: CASRTVRGQGAWEAFF
J gene: TRBJ1-3; V gene: TRBV10-3; CDR3 protein: CAISPIKMGTGSGNTIYF
J gene: TRBJ1-5; V gene: TRBV19; CDR3 protein: CASSTDRVQPQHF
J gene: TRBJ2-5; V gene: TRBV28; CDR3 protein: CASSFIGQGGETQYF
J gene: TRBJ1-6; V gene: TRBV10-2; CDR3 protein: CASSEGGGVNSPLHF
J gene: TRBJ2-1; V gene: TRBV4-2; CDR3 protein: CASSPLAGGLEQFF
J gene: TRBJ1-3; V gene: TRBV28; CDR3 protein: CASSSTGQGPTQEYF
J gene: TRBJ2-2; V gene: TRBV10-2; CDR3 protein: CASREGRRPGELFF
J gene: TRBJ2-5; V gene: TRBV9; CDR3 protein: CASSVGSVNWETQYF
J gene: TRBJ2-7; V gene: TRBV7-2; CDR3 protein: CASSPSHFRGASYEQYF
J gene: TRBJ2-3; V gene: TRBV5-6; CDR3 protein: CASSPNTDTQYF
J gene: TRBJ2-7; V gene: TRBV2; CDR3 protein: CASSDPGGEQYF
J gene: TRBJ2-3; V gene: TRBV29-1; CDR3 protein: CSVESSGTSTDTQYF
J gene: TRBJ2-7; V gene: TRBV4-1; CDR3 protein: CASSQGLAGGTGHYEQYF
J gene: TRBJ1-1; V gene: TRBV5-1; CDR3 protein: CASSFQGGITEAFF
J gene: TRBJ1-1; V gene: TRBV19; CDR3 protein: CATSRQGSSEAFF
J gene: TRBJ2-7; V gene: TRBV2; CDR3 protein: CASTQSASYEQYF
J gene: TRBJ2-7; V gene: TRBV11-3; CDR3 protein: CASSLGAAGRGYEQYF
J gene: TRBJ1-5; V gene: TRBV30; CDR3 protein: CAWGQGPGPQHF
J gene: TRBJ2-7; V gene: TRBV7-8; CDR3 protein: CASHEDMSYEQYF
J gene: TRBJ2-1; V gene: TRBV10-3; CDR3 protein: CAIRGTGTTLRSYNEQFF
J gene: TRBJ1-4; V gene: TRBV6-5; CDR3 protein: CASSRTGKDEKLFF